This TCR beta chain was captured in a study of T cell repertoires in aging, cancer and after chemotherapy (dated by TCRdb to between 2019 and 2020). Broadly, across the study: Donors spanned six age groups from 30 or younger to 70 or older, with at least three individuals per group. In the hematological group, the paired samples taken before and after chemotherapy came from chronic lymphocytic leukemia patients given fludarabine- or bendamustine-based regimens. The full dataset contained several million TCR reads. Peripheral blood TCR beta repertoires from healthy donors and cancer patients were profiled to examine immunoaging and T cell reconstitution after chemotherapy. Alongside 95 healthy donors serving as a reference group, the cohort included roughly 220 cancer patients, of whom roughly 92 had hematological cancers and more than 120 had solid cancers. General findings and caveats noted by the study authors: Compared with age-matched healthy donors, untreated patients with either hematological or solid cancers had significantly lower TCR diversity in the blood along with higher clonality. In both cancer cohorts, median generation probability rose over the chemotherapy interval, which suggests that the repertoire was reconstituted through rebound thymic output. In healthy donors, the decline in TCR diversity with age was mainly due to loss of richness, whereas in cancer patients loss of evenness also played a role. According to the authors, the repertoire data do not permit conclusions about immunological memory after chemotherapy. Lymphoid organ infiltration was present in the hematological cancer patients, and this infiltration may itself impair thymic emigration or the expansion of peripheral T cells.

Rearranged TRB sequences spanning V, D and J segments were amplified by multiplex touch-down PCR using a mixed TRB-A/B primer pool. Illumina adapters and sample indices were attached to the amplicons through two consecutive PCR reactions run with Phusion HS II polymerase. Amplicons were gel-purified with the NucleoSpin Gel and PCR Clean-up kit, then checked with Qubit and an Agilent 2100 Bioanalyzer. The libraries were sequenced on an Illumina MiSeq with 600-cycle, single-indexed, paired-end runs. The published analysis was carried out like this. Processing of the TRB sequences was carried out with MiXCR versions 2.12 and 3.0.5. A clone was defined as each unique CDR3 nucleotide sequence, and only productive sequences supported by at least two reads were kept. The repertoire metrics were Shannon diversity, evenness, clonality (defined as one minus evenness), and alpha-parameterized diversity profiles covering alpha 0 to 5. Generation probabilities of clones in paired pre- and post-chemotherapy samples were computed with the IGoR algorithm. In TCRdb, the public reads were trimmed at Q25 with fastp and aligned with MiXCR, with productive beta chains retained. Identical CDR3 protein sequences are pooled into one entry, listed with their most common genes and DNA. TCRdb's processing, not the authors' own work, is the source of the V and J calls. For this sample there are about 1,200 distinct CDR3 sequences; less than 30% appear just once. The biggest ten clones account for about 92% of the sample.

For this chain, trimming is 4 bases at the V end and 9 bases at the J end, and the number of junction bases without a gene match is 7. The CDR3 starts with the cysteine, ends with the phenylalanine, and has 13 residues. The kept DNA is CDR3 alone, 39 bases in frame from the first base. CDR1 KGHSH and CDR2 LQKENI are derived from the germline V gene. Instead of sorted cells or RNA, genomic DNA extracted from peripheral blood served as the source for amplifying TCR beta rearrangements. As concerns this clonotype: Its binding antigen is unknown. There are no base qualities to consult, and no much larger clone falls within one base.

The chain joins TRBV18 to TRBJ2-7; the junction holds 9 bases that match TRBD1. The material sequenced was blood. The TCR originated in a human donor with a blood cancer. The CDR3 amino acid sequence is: CASSLSQGAWQYF. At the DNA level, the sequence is TGTGCCAGCTCACTATCACAGGGGGCCTGGCAGTACTTC. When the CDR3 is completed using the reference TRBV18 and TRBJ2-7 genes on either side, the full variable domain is NAGVMQNPRHLVRRRGQEARLRCSPMKGHSHVYWYRQLPEEGLKFMVYLQKENIIDESGMPKERFSAEFPKEGPSILRIQQVVRGDSAAYFCASSLSQGAWQYFGPGTRLTVT.